The clone carrying this T cell receptor beta chain has ten or more counts. The target antigen is unknown. This beta chain is an unintended read in a library built for alpha chains; its size means little. Germline CDR1 is SNHLY and CDR2 is FYNNEI. The trim removed 1 base at V and 6 bases at J, leaving 5 bases unmatched. The CDR3 spans 15 residues. The sample is drawn from a study of spatial heterogeneity in lung cancer. About the research overall: Mean representation of each unique TCR and UMI combination in the raw reads exceeded 8.5 occurrences.

Time point given: sample taken at primary tumor resection. Untreated early-stage non-small cell lung cancer patients, 65 to 90 in total, were the donors. The authors sequenced whole RNA from tumor, nontumor lung or frozen PBMC without sorting. Overall study results and limits: Higher tumor mutation counts went along with higher counts of expanded intratumoral alpha and beta TCRs. Ubiquitous and regional expanded TCR counts tracked ubiquitous and regional nonsynonymous mutations, respectively.

TCRdb used MiXCR to reprocess the 5' RACE reads, holding one entry per CDR3 protein. The sample holds roughly 10,000 distinct CDR3 sequences; more than 10% are singletons and the top ten take 10%. The V gene is TRBV2, the J gene TRBJ1-5, with 8 bases lining up with TRBD1. The clonotype originates from a male donor with early-stage non-small cell lung cancer. The sequencing here drew on lung tumor tissue, taken at surgery. The CDR3 sequence: CASSEETGASQPQHF. The CDR3 DNA sequence: TGTGCCAGCAGTGAAGAGACAGGGGCGAGTCAGCCCCAGCATTTT.